This T cell receptor beta chain was captured in a study of beta chain features in type 1 diabetes. Sequenced material consisted of expressed TCRB transcripts (all of the isolated RNA was reverse transcribed). Sequenced naive, central memory and regulatory T cell samples produced an average of around 3.5 million reads. TCRdb keeps only in-frame clones here, not all; method: immunoSEQ multiplex PCR. There are a few hundred thousand clones in the sample; 16% occur only once, and more than 0.075% lies in the top ten. This clone was counted between two and nine times. Its specificity is not known. Germline V CDR1 and CDR2: LNHNV, YYDKDF (reference sequence). The CDR3 loop spans 15 amino acids. V was pared by 4 bases and J by 0 bases, with 5 bases of the junction left unmatched. Regarding the study as a whole: Naive, central memory and regulatory TCRB repertoires appeared more similar among patients than healthy donors. Across all four CD4+ subsets, people with type 1 diabetes showed modestly shorter TCRB CDR3s.

The chain employs TRBV15 and TRBJ2-7, with 8 bases matching TRBD1. The receptor comes from a man aged 25 to 40 with type 1 diabetes. The sample was naive CD4+ T cells from blood. The CDR3 nucleotides read TGTGCCACCAGCACGCGACAGGGGCCCTCCTACGAGCAGTACTTC. As protein: CATSTRQGPSYEQYF.